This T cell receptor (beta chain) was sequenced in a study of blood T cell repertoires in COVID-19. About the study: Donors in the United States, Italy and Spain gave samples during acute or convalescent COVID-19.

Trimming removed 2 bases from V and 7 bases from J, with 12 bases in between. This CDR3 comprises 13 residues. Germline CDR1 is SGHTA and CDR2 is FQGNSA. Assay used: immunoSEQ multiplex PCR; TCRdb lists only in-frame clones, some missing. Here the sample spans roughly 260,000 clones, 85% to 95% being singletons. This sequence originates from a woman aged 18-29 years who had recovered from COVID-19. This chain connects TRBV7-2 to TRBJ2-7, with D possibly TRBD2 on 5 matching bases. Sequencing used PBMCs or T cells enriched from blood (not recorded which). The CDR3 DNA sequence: TGTGCCAGCAGCTTACCGGGAAAGGTTGAGCAGTACTTC. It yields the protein CASSLPGKVEQYF.